The entry below describes one T cell receptor (beta chain). Antigen: not known. These data are taken from a study of T-cell memory formation after mild COVID-19. Broader study findings: Cross-reactive memory apparently joined, as some responding clones appeared in pre-infection memory. Clones contracting over day 15 to 85 were CD4/CD8 balanced, with later expanders leaning CD4+.

In TCRdb, the 5' RACE reads were re-called with MiXCR into one record per CDR3 protein. The repertoire has 450,000 or so distinct CDR3 sequences, around 20% of them found once; the top ten carry 8.4%. The sequence was collected from an adult woman who had mild COVID-19 (a few samples of this study predate the infection). Cell type and time point are not known. Material for sequencing was PBMCs or a T cell subset sorted from them (not recorded which).

The CDR3 DNA reads TGTGCCAGCAGCTTAGCGGGGGGGCCCCAAGATACGCAGTATTTT. As protein: CASSLAGGPQDTQYF. This sequence joins TRBV7-9 and TRBJ2-3; D possibly corresponds to TRBD2 (7 bases). The CDR3 sequence is 15 residues long. From germline, CDR1 is SEHNR and CDR2 FQNEAQ (reference sequence). The ends were cut back, 0 bases at V and 5 bases at J, with 12 bases in the middle.